Listed here are 18 T cell receptor beta chains from one sample, sequenced in a study of tumor and adjacent non-tumor tissue in lung cancer. RNA was extracted from bulk tissue without any cell sorting. The library came from three nested PCR rounds adapted from ARM-PCR protocols. TCRdb recomputed calls from the multiplex PCR reads with MiXCR, one row per CDR3 protein. The table includes about 110,000 distinct CDR3 sequences, roughly 75% detected once. Input material: lung tumor tissue. These receptors all stem from a woman aged 55-69 years with non-small cell lung cancer.

As regards this clonotype: Sequence at one end of the junction differs from germline and may be a read error. The rearrangement joins TRBV6-6 to TRBJ2-7; 7 nucleotides align to TRBD2. The CDR3 is 15 residues long. The V gene's germline CDR1 is MNHNY and CDR2 SVGAGI (reference sequence). CDR3 in DNA: TGTGCCAGCTGTCGCCAGACGGGGGGAGACTACGAGCATTACTTC. As protein: CASCRQTGGDYEHYF.

V and J are TRBV28 and TRBJ2-3; D is undetermined. Trimming removed 6 bases at V and 6 bases at J, with 13 bases between. The CDR3 has 13 residues. The germline V gene has CDR1 MDHEN and CDR2 SYDVKM. The CDR3 bases are TGTGCCAGCAGACCCAAGGCGACTGATACGCAGTATTTT. Protein product: CASRPKATDTQYF.

In regard to this clonotype: A single base separates this from a much larger clone, so it may be a read error. The chain uses TRBV20-1 and TRBJ1-1; D may be TRBD1 (5 bases). The germline CDR1 and CDR2 sequences are DFQATT and SNEGSKA (reference sequence). With 1 base removed from V and 7 bases from J, the gap between germline ends came to 16 bases. The CDR3 is made up of 14 amino acids. CDR3 region: CSARVREGSIEAFF. CDR3 bases: TGCAGTGCTAGAGTTCGGGAGGGGTCCATTGAAGCTTTCTTT.

A remark on this clonotype: The conserved final phenylalanine or tryptophan is absent from the CDR3, which likely points to a read error. The DNA is omitted, as the CDR3 cannot be located on it reliably, and the CDR3 follows TCRdb's listing. The rearrangement uses TRBV7-3 and TRBJ2-1; the table names TRBD1, a call not compared with the DNA. Germline V gene lookup returns CDR1 SGHTA and CDR2 FQGTGA. A total of 12 residues make up the CDR3, ends included. The CDR3 is CTSSSDGERWFL.

A note on this clonotype: This is likely a read error, given that the CDR3 carries no conserved phenylalanine or tryptophan at its end. The V call is TRBV20-1, the J call TRBJ1-2; 7 nucleotides agree with TRBD1. V shed 2 bases and J 7 bases; nucleotides not matched to a gene: 4. Germline loops: CDR1 DFQATT, CDR2 SNEGSKA (reference sequence). This CDR3 region has 12 residues. CDR3 loop: CSARRQGCGYTL. The CDR3 nucleotides are TGCAGTGCTAGAAGACAGGGTTGTGGCTACACCTTA.

Points on this clonotype: One end of the junction is discordant with germline, which a read error may explain. The chain carries TRBV11-2 and TRBJ1-5; TRBD1 aligns across 8 bases. Germline V gene sequence: CDR1 SGHAT, CDR2 FQNNGV. The CDR3 totals 13 residues. The CDR3 DNA sequence: TGTGCGAGCTCCCGCGACAGGGGTCAGCCCCAACGTTTT. Translated, it gives CASSRDRGQPQRF.

Remarks on this clonotype: A much more abundant neighbour one base away suggests this may be a read error. This chain uses TRBV29-1 with TRBJ2-2; TRBD2 matches 7 bases. CDR3 length: 15 residues. Germline V gene data show CDR1 as SQVTM and CDR2 as ANQGSEA. J gave up 9 bases and V 4 bases, and 14 bases lay outside the gene matches. CDR3 amino acids: CSVAVAGDQNRELFF. Written as DNA, the CDR3 is TGCAGCGTTGCTGTGGCGGGGGACCAAAATCGGGAGCTGTTTTTT.

The rearrangement uses TRBV11-2 and TRBJ2-7; 14 bases match TRBD2. This CDR3 contains 15 residues. Germline V CDR1 and CDR2: SGHAT, FQNNGV. Unmatched junction bases numbered 12, after V lost 10 bases and J lost 7 bases. The CDR3 coding sequence is TGTGCCACCAGGTACGGGACTAGCGGGAGCTATGAGCAGTACTTC. Translating gives CATRYGTSGSYEQYF.

In regard to this clonotype: It may be a read error: a sequence one base away is much more abundant. This rearrangement joins TRBV6-2 or TRBV6-3 to TRBJ2-5; 9 positions agree with TRBD2. The CDR3 spans 15 residues. Germline V gene data show CDR1 as MNHEY and CDR2 as SVGEGT. With V trimmed by 7 bases and J by 1 base, 7 bases remained unmatched. As DNA, the CDR3 is TGTGCCAGCACTACCGAACTAGCGGGCCAAGAGACCCAGTACTTC. It translates to CASTTELAGQETQYF.

Notes on this clonotype: At one end, the junction sequence differs from germline, possibly due to a read error. V and J are TRBV6-2 or TRBV6-3 and TRBJ1-2; TRBD1 is a possible D gene (5 bases). This CDR3 has 14 amino acids. Germline V gives CDR1 MNHEY, CDR2 SVGEGT. Here the CDR3 DNA reads TGTGCCAGCACGAGGGGCAGCGCTAACTATGGCTACACGTTC. This codes for CASTRGSANYGYTF.

This clonotype was observed many times. J is TRBJ2-3 and V is TRBV10-1; 7 positions agree with TRBD2. J was trimmed by 1 base and V by 5 bases; bases with no gene match: 9. This CDR3 spans 16 amino acids. Germline CDR1 reads WNHNN; CDR2 reads SYGVQD (reference sequence). The CDR3 here is CASSPGTTLGTDTQYF. CDR3 nucleotides: TGCGCCAGCAGTCCCGGGACTACCCTGGGCACAGATACGCAGTATTTT.

Comment on this clonotype: With a much larger clone just one base away, this may be a read error. This chain links TRBV20-1 with TRBJ1-1; the match to TRBD1 covers 8 bases. The V gene end was trimmed by 0 bases and the J gene end by 7 bases; junction bases not matched to a gene: 7. CDR1 is DFQATT, CDR2 SNEGSKA, per germline (reference sequence). The CDR3 contains 14 residues. Here the CDR3 reads CSARDPQGAREAFF. In nucleotides, the CDR3 is TGCAGTGCTAGAGATCCCCAGGGGGCCCGTGAAGCTTTCTTT.

This clonotype has more than one count but fewer than ten. This chain connects TRBV14 to TRBJ2-3; 9 nucleotides line up with TRBD2. This CDR3 comprises 15 residues. CDR1 and CDR2 from the germline V gene are SGHDN and FVKESK. The V segment lost 3 bases and the J segment 4 bases; nucleotides outside the gene matches: 5. Here the CDR3 DNA reads TGTGCCAGCAGCCATATAGCGGGAGCCCCAGATACGCAGTATTTT. Residues: CASSHIAGAPDTQYF.

This clonotype was seen once. This chain links TRBV11-2 with TRBJ2-4; D unclear. The length of the CDR3 is 14 residues. CDR1 is SGHAT, CDR2 FQNNGV, per germline. Trimming removed 8 bases from V and 6 bases from J, with 17 bases in between. The CDR3 nucleotides read TGTGCCAGCGGCCCCAGTTTGTCCATAAACATTCAGTACTTC. Its protein is CASGPSLSINIQYF. The full variable domain, completed using reference TRBV11-2 and TRBJ2-4, is EAGVAQSPRYKIIEKRQSVAFWCNPISGHATLYWYQQILGQGPKLLIQFQNNGVVDDSQLPKDRFSAERLKGVDSTLKIQPAKLEDSAVYLCASGPSLSINIQYFGAGTRLSVL.

V usage is TRBV11-2 and J usage is TRBJ2-3, with D perhaps TRBD1 or TRBD2 (5 bases each). The V end was cut by 5 bases, the J end by 2 bases, with 14 bases between. Germline V lookup: CDR1 SGHAT, CDR2 FQNNGV. The CDR3 loop spans 15 amino acids. Written as DNA, the CDR3 is TGTGCCAGCAGCCAGACATGGGGGACCACAGATACGCAGTATTTT. Amino acid sequence: CASSQTWGTTDTQYF.

The chain employs TRBV11-3 and TRBJ1-2; D not certain. Trimming removed 8 bases from V and 4 bases from J, with 20 bases in between. Germline V gene data show CDR1 as SGHNT and CDR2 as YENEEA. The CDR3 runs 15 residues. The CDR3 nucleotides are TGTGCCAGCGGCCAAGGTTGGCCAAAAGCCTATGGCTACACCTTC. It translates to CASGQGWPKAYGYTF. The full variable domain, completed using reference TRBV11-3 and TRBJ1-2, is EAGVVQSPRYKIIEKKQPVAFWCNPISGHNTLYWYLQNLGQGPELLIRYENEEAVDDSQLPKDRFSAERLKGVDSTLKIQPAELGDSAVYLCASGQGWPKAYGYTFGSGTRLTVV.

To note about this clonotype: One end of the junction varies from germline; a read error may be responsible. The V gene is TRBV12-3 or TRBV12-4, the J gene TRBJ1-1, with a tentative D call TRBD1 (5 bases). The CDR3 is 13 residues long. The CDR3 DNA reads as TGTGCCAGCAATCTAGAGATGGGGGTTGAAACCTTATTT. This translates into CASNLEMGVETLF.

This chain uses TRBV11-2 with TRBJ2-2, with D maybe TRBD2 (6 bases). The CDR3 is 13 amino acids. The V gene's germline CDR1 is SGHAT and CDR2 FQNNGV. CDR3: CACSPRRVGELFF. CDR3 nucleotide sequence: TGTGCATGCAGCCCTCGGAGGGTCGGGGAGCTGTTTTTT.